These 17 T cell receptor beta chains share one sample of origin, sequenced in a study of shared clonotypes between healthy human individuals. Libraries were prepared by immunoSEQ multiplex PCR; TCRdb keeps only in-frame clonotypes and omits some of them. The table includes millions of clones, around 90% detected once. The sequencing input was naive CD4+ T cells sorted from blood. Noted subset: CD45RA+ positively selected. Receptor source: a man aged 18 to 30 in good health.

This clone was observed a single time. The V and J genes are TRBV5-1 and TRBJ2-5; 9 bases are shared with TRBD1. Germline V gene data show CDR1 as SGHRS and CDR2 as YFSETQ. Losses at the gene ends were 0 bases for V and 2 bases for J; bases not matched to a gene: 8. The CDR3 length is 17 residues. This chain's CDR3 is CASSLGSSTGGQETQYF. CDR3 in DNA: TGCGCCAGCAGCTTGGGTTCCTCGACAGGGGGGCAAGAGACCCAGTACTTC.

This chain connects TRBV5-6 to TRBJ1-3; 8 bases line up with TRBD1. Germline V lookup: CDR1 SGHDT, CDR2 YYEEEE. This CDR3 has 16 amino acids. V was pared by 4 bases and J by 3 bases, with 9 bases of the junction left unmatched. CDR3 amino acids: CASSHLSDRDGNTIYF. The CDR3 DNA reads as TGTGCCAGCAGCCACCTGTCGGACAGGGATGGAAACACCATATATTTT. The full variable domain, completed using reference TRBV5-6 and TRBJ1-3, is DAGVTQSPTHLIKTRGQQVTLRCSPKSGHDTVSWYQQALGQGPQFIFQYYEEEERQRGNFPDRFSGHQFPNYSSELNVNALLLGDSALYLCASSHLSDRDGNTIYFGEGSWLTVV.

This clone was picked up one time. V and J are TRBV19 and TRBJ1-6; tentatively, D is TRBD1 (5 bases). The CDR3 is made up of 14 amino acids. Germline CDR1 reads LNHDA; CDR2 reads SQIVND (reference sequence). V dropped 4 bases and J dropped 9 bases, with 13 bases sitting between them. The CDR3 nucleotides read TGTGCCAGTAGTAAGGAGGGGCTCGTTTCACCCCTCCACTTT. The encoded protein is CASSKEGLVSPLHF.

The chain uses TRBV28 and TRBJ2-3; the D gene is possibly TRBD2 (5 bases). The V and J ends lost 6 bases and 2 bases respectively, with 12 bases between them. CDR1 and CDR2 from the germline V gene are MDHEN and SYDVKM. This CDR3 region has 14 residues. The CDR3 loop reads CASSLAGPTDTQYF. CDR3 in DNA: TGTGCCAGCAGCCTCGCGGGCCCCACAGATACGCAGTATTTT.

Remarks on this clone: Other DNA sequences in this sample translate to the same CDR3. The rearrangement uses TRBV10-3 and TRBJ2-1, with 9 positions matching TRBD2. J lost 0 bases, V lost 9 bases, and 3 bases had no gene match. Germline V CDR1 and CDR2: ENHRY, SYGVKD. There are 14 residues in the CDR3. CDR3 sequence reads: CAISSGSSYNEQFF. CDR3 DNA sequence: TGTGCCATAAGTAGCGGGAGCTCCTACAATGAGCAGTTCTTC.

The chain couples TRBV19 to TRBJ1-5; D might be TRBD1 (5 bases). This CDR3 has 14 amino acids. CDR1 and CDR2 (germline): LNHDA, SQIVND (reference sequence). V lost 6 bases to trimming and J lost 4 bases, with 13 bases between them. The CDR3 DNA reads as TGTGCCAGTAGGTGGGGGAGCGGTAATCAGCCCCAGCATTTT. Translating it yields CASRWGSGNQPQHF. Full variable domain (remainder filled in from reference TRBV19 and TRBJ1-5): DGGITQSPKYLFRKEGQNVTLSCEQNLNHDAMYWYRQDPGQGLRLIYYSQIVNDFQKGDIAEGYSVSREKKESFPLTVTSAQKNPTAFYLCASRWGSGNQPQHFGDGTRLSIL.

The CDR3 region is CASSENRGQYF. CDR3 sequence (DNA): TGTGCCAGCAGTGAAAACCGGGGGCAGTACTTC. J is TRBJ2-7 and V is TRBV6-5; tentatively, D is TRBD2 (5 bases). Germline CDR1 reads MNHEY; CDR2 reads SVGAGI. The CDR3 has 11 residues. V dropped 5 bases and J dropped 9 bases, with 11 bases sitting between them.

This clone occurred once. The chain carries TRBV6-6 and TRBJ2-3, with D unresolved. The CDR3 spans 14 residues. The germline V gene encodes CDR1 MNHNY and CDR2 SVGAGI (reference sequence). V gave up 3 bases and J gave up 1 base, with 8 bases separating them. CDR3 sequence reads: CASSYFVGTDTQYF. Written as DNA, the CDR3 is TGTGCCAGCAGTTATTTCGTAGGCACAGATACGCAGTATTTT.

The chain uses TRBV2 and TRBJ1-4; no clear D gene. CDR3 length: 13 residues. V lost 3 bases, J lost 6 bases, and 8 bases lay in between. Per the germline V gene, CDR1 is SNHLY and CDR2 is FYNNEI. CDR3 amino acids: CASSDTSYEKLFF. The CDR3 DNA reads TGTGCCAGCAGTGACACCTCTTATGAAAAACTGTTTTTT.

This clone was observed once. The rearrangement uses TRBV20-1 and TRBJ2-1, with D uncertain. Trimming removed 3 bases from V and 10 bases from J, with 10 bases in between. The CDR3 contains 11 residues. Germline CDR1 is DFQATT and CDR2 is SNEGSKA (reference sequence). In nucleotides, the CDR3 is TGCAGTGCTAGTGTAGGGCCCGAGCAGTTCTTC. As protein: CSASVGPEQFF.

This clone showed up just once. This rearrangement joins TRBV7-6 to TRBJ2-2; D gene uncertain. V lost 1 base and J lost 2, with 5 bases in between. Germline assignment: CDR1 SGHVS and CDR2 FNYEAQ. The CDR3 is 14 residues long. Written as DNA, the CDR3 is TGTGCCAGCAGCTTAGGTCTAAACACCGGGGAGCTGTTTTTT. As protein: CASSLGLNTGELFF.

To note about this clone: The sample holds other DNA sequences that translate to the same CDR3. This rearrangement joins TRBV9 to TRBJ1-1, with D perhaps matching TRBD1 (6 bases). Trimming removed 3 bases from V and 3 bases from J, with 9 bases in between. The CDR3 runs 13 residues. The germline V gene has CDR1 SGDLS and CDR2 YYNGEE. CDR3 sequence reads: CASSATGYTEAFF. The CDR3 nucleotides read TGTGCCAGCAGCGCAACAGGGTACACTGAAGCTTTCTTT.

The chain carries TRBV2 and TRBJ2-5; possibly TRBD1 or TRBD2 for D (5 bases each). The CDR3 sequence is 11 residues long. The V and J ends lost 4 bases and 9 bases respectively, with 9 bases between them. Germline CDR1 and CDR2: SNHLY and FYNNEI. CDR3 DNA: TGTGCCAGCAGTGCCGGGACGTCCCAGTACTTC. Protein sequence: CASSAGTSQYF.

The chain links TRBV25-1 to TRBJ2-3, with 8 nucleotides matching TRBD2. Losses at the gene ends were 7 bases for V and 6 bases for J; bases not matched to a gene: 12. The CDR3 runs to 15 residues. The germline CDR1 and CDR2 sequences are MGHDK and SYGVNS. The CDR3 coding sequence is TGTGCCAGCACCTCCCGGGGGGGGGCCGAGGATACGCAGTATTTT. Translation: CASTSRGGAEDTQYF.

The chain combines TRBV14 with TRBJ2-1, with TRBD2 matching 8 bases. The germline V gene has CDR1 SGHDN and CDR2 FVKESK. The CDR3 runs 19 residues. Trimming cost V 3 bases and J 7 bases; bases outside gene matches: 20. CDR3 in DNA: TGTGCCAGCAGCCAGGACTCGGGACGGGGGCTAGCGGGCCGGAATGAGCAGTTCTTC. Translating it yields CASSQDSGRGLAGRNEQFF. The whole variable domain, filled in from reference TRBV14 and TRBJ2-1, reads EAGVTQFPSHSVIEKGQTVTLRCDPISGHDNLYWYRRVMGKEIKFLLHFVKESKQDESGMPNNRFLAERTGGTYSTLKVQPAELEDSGVYFCASSQDSGRGLAGRNEQFFGPGTRLTVL.

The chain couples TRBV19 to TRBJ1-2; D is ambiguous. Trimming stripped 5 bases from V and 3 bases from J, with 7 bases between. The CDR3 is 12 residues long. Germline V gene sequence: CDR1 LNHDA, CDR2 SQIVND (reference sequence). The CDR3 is CASSPWDYGYTF. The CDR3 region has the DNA TGTGCCAGTAGTCCCTGGGACTATGGCTACACCTTC. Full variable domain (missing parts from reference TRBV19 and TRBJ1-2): DGGITQSPKYLFRKEGQNVTLSCEQNLNHDAMYWYRQDPGQGLRLIYYSQIVNDFQKGDIAEGYSVSREKKESFPLTVTSAQKNPTAFYLCASSPWDYGYTFGSGTRLTVV.

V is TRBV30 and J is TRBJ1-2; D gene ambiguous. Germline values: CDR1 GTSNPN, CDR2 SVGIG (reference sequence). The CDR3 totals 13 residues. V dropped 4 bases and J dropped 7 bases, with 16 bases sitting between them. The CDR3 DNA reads TGTGCCTGGACCGTGTCCGGGGTGAGTGGCTACACCTTC. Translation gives CAWTVSGVSGYTF.